The subject of this entry is one T cell receptor (beta chain). No antigen is known for it. Profiling relied on immunoSEQ multiplex PCR, and the TCRdb table lists in-frame clones only, not all of them. The sample holds roughly 55,000 clones, just under 80% seen once. The record originates from a study of vaccination effects on CD4 cells after COVID-19. Study outcomes and limitations: Clones from infection and from vaccination both contracted markedly late after vaccination.

Antigen-specific CD4+ T cells were first expanded with viral peptide pools by the ViraFEST assay and only then sequenced. Having been cultured for around ten days, the cells underwent CD4+ T cell isolation. It was two doses of either the BNT162b2 or mRNA-1273 vaccine that participants received. The CDR3 loop spans 13 amino acids. Germline V CDR1 and CDR2: MNHEY, SVGAGI. V was pared by 6 bases and J by 5 bases, with 11 bases between. The material was CD4+ T cells from PBMCs cultured with HCoV-OC43 spike peptides, obtained after COVID-19 vaccination. Subset here: HCoV-OC43 spike overlapping peptide pool stimulation. The TCR was taken from a human donor who received a COVID-19 vaccine. J is TRBJ1-5 and V is TRBV6-5; D is perhaps TRBD1 (6 bases). CDR3 bases: TGTGCCAGCAGCCGCCCAGGGGATCAGCCCCAGCATTTT. Amino acid sequence: CASSRPGDQPQHF.